This T cell receptor (beta chain) was recorded in a study of T cells in localized non-small cell lung cancer. Here immunoSEQ multiplex PCR was the method, and the copy in TCRdb shows in-frame clones only, minus some. The table records under 35,000 clones, around 92% of them present only once. CDR3 size: 14 residues. Germline loops: CDR1 SGHTS, CDR2 YDEGEE. The V and J ends lost 5 bases and 5 bases, in that order; junction bases with no gene match: 6. The receptor's source is a woman aged 40-70 years with stage III lung adenocarcinoma. The input for sequencing was peripheral blood mononuclear cells, taken before any cancer treatment. The J gene is TRBJ1-5, the V gene TRBV5-8; 8 nucleotides match TRBD1. The CDR3 loop is CASSRGQVYQPQHF. The CDR3 nucleotides read TGTGCCAGCAGTCGGGGACAGGTGTATCAGCCCCAGCATTTT.